This T cell receptor (beta chain) was recovered during a study of T cell responses to AZD1222 COVID-19 vaccine (dated by TCRdb to 2020 to 2023). Some background on the complete study: Because spike-specific TCR depth and breadth did not differ between the two schedules, AZD1222 recipients who got a second dose at roughly 4 weeks were pooled with those who got a second dose at roughly 12 weeks. TCR sequencing covered fewer than 250 trial participants: 207 given two doses of AZD1222 and 26 given two doses of MenACWY control vaccine. Trial participants were enrolled into age subgroups of 18-55, 56-69 and 70-plus years, which contained 148, 28 and 57 TCR-sequenced participants, respectively.

About this clone itself: Its specific antigen is unknown. The sample holds no much larger clone one base away, and base qualities are not on file.

The CDR3 regions of human TCRbeta chains were subjected to immunosequencing. Turning to the authors' computational methods: TCRs in the repertoires were compared against a reference library of SARS-CoV-2-specific TCRs that had been generated with the MIRA antigen-specificity platform. Breadth was defined as the fraction of unique TCRs that were SARS-CoV-2-associated. Depth was defined as the fraction of total T cells that were SARS-CoV-2-associated. Each spike-specific TCR was assigned to its reactive spike region and to a CD4 or CD8 class using the MIRA data. Log10-transformed breadth and depth values were compared by one-way ANOVA with Sidak's multiple comparisons tests. Sourced from immuneACCESS, this table was stored by TCRdb with only in-frame sequences that have V and J called. A share of the clones is absent; for the studies checked, an unresolved V gene accounts for under half, and the remainder has no known explanation. V and J calls and clone size are as listed in that table; D and trimming were resolved from the DNA. The sample includes about 87,000 clones, with around 89% observed a single time. 2.8% of the sample is held by the ten biggest clonotypes.

CDR1 is given as SGHRS and CDR2 as YFSETQ, both from the germline V gene. Relative to germline, V is 2 bases shorter and J is 2 bases shorter, with 0 bases between their ends. The CDR3 runs 11 residues from the cysteine to the phenylalanine. This entry keeps only the CDR3 DNA: 33 bases, framed from base 1. This specimen's time point label, interpreted: baseline before first vaccination. Vaccinee samples were obtained from the UK trials COV001 and COV002, which included a single-blind randomized controlled phase 2/3 trial of AZD1222 (ChAdOx1 nCoV-19) in healthy adults. For TCRbeta chain sequencing, PBMC samples from trial participants were taken at day 0 and at day 28 after the second dose. Results and caveats for the whole study, not just this receptor: The 56-69-year group was small, and its depth increase did not reach significance, likely because of low power. Because no day 14 peak-response samples were available, repertoires were characterized only after the peak T cell response. The vaccine-associated CD4 TCRs covered the entire spike protein, and the dominant responses fell in regions 160-218 and 743-854. Participants were mostly white British and included more females than males, and it was suggested by the authors that clonal diversity may have been underestimated. After two AZD1222 doses, spike-specific TCR breadth and depth were significantly higher than at day 0 and than in MenACWY recipients. Conclusions about previously exposed vaccinees are limited because only six or seven AZD1222 recipients were SARS-CoV-2 seropositive at baseline. Reportedly, almost half of the unique spike-specific TCRs recognized epitopes lying outside the regions that are mutated in the B.1.351 and B.1.1.7 variants.

The rearranged chain carries TRBV5-1 and TRBJ2-3; the D gene assignment is ambiguous. This receptor was identified in an adult in good health. The input for sequencing was peripheral blood, taken on day 0 of AZD1222 vaccination. The CDR3 protein sequence reads: CASSFTDTQYF. The sequence in DNA is TGCGCCAGCAGCTTCACAGATACGCAGTATTTT.